Detailed here is one T cell receptor beta chain. Germline V lookup: CDR1 MDHEN, CDR2 SYDVKM. CDR3 length equals 16 residues. V gave up 1 base and J gave up 4 bases; unmatched junction bases: 9. The data originate from a study of cytomegalovirus exposure and HLA in healthy donors. Study details: Earlier results showed 120 million or so unique TCR beta sequences derived from roughly 190 million T cells. Falling in the Caucasian-associated ancestry cluster were roughly 80% of approximately 410 genotyped donors.

A multiplex PCR was run with 60 Vbeta primers and 13 Jbeta primers. TCRdb keeps only in-frame clones here, not all; method: immunoSEQ multiplex PCR. This table has 80,000 or so clones, over 65% appearing once. The TCR originated in a man aged 25-45 years in good health and CMV-seropositive. Material: PBMCs. This rearrangement joins TRBV28 to TRBJ1-2, with 7 bases lining up with TRBD1. The CDR3 nucleotides are TGTGCCAGCAGTTTATCTACAGGGGCCCCCGTCTATGGCTACACCTTC. Amino acids: CASSLSTGAPVYGYTF.